This T cell receptor beta chain was sequenced for a study of blood T cell repertoires in COVID-19. About the research overall: Acute-phase and convalescent COVID-19 samples originated in the United States, Italy and Spain. PBMCs, B-cell-depleted T cells, or T cells were the source of the cDNA or gDNA that made up the material.

In the original analysis: Reference gene primer amplification in the assay estimated nucleated cell counts. The repertoire was sequenced with immunoSEQ multiplex PCR; TCRdb's copy has only in-frame clones and lacks some. The DNA was the basis for D and trimming; V, J and clone size are from that table. Here the sample spans over 100,000 clones, about 87% being singletons. The CDR3 consists of 16 residues. V shed 5 bases, J shed 1 base, and the junction held 5 bases outside the gene matches. The germline CDR1 and CDR2 sequences are WSHSY and SAAADI. This clone was detected only once. This clonotype originated in a human donor in a cohort sampled during active COVID-19. Sample: peripheral blood. The V call is TRBV10-2, the J call TRBJ2-2, with 9 positions matching TRBD2. The CDR3 loop is CASSQPSGMNTGELFF. The CDR3 DNA reads TGCGCCAGCAGTCAACCTAGCGGGATGAACACCGGGGAGCTGTTTTTT.